This TCR beta chain was found in a study of early T cells in non-severe SARS-CoV-2 infection. Study details: Sequenced material consisted of bulk RNA (from unsorted whole blood), and chains were unpaired.

This CDR3 comprises 13 residues. From germline, CDR1 is LGHDT and CDR2 YNNKEL (reference sequence). V gave up 4 bases and J gave up 3 bases, with 9 bases separating them. TCRdb reanalysed the 5' RACE reads using MiXCR and keeps one entry per CDR3 protein. Of tens of thousands of distinct CDR3 sequences listed, approximately 5% were seen once; the top ten hold approximately 6.6%. The sequence was collected from an adult who was a healthcare worker with PCR-confirmed SARS-CoV-2 infection or an uninfected control (not recorded which). This chain uses TRBV3-1 with TRBJ2-5; D unresolved. The specimen was whole blood. The CDR3 is CASSRVGKETQYF. For the CDR3, the DNA is TGTGCCAGCAGCCGGGTGGGTAAAGAGACCCAGTACTTC.